The rows below give T cell receptor beta chains drawn from one sample of a study of CD8 T cells in Susac syndrome. TCRdb independently ran MiXCR on the immunoSEQ multiplex PCR reads; one entry per CDR3 protein. The data show 95,000 to 150,000 distinct CDR3 sequences, 90% to 95% seen once. The sample consisted of CD8+ T cells from PBMCs. The receptors shown here come from a human donor with multiple sclerosis. The CDR3 runs from the conserved cysteine through the conserved F or W. A D gene is named only where the DNA matches it firmly. Size is stated for part of the rows, as once, few or many counts, or as a class when the clone is expanded.

v_call,j_call,d_call,clone_size,cdr3_nt,cdr3_aa
TRBV2,TRBJ2-3,NA,NA,TGTGCCAGCAGTCCGGGCCCCCGCGCAGATACGCAGTATTTT,CASSPGPRADTQYF
TRBV27,TRBJ1-1,NA,NA,TGTGCCAGCGGAACGACAGGCATGAACACTGAAGCTTTCTTT,CASGTTGMNTEAFF
TRBV7-8,TRBJ2-2,TRBD1,once,TGTGCCAGCAGCTCCCGACAGGGCCCCACCGGGGAGCTGTTTTTT,CASSSRQGPTGELFF
TRBV20-1,TRBJ1-1,NA,NA,TGCAGTTCCTCGTATGGTTCCTTGAACACTGAAGCTTTCTTT,CSSSYGSLNTEAFF
TRBV27,TRBJ2-7,NA,NA,TGTGCCAGCAGTTCGAGGGTTTATCTCTACGAGCAGTACTTC,CASSSRVYLYEQYF
TRBV6-5,TRBJ1-4,NA,NA,TGTGCCAGCAGTCGACAGCTTTCAACTAATGAAAAACTGTTTTTT,CASSRQLSTNEKLFF
TRBV13,TRBJ2-3,NA,NA,TGTGCCAGCAGCCCTCGGGGGAGAGATACGCAGTATTTT,CASSPRGRDTQYF
TRBV19,TRBJ1-1,NA,NA,TGTGCCAGTATTCGGGGTCCTGAAGCTTTCTTT,CASIRGPEAFF
TRBV20-1,TRBJ2-3,NA,once,TGCAGTGCTACAGCAGACCGCACAGATACGCAGTATTTT,CSATADRTDTQYF
TRBV29-1,TRBJ2-3,NA,once,TGCAGCGTACCTACTAGCAGATCGGCGCAGTATTTT,CSVPTSRSAQYF
TRBV7-2,TRBJ2-4,NA,NA,TGTGCCAGCAGCCCGGGCCGCGGGTCAACCATTCAGTACTTC,CASSPGRGSTIQYF
TRBV15,TRBJ2-7,NA,once,TGTGCCACCAGCAGATCTGACGACAGGAGCTCCTACGAGCAGTACTTC,CATSRSDDRSSYEQYF
TRBV3-1,TRBJ2-2,TRBD2,NA,TGTGCCAGCAGCCAAGAGTGGGGGACTAGCGGTCGGGACGCGAACACCGGGGAGCTGTTTTTT,CASSQEWGTSGRDANTGELFF
TRBV4-2,TRBJ2-1,NA,NA,TGTGCCAGCAGCCAAGACCGGCCCGCCTACAATGAGCAGTTCTTC,CASSQDRPAYNEQFF
TRBV14,TRBJ2-5,TRBD2,NA,TGTGCCAGCAGCCTCTGGGCGGGAGCAGAGACCCAGTACTTC,CASSLWAGAETQYF
TRBV4-1,TRBJ2-1,NA,NA,TGCGCCAGCAGCCAAGAAGTACCCTCCTACAATGAGCAGTTCTTC,CASSQEVPSYNEQFF
TRBV14,TRBJ1-2,NA,NA,TGTGCCAGCAGCCAAGTAGCCGGGACCCATGGCTACACCTTC,CASSQVAGTHGYTF
TRBV11-2,TRBJ1-1,NA,NA,TGTGCCAGCAGCTTAAGCTCGGGTTTCAGTGAAGCTTTCTTT,CASSLSSGFSEAFF
TRBV7-2,TRBJ2-5,NA,NA,TGTGCCAGCAGCTTACGGGGTGAAGAGACCCAGTACTTC,CASSLRGEETQYF
TRBV3-1,TRBJ2-3,NA,NA,TGTGCCAGCAGCCAAGGAGCCCGGGTTGCTAGCACAGATACGCAGTATTTT,CASSQGARVASTDTQYF
TRBV6-5,TRBJ2-3,TRBD1,NA,TGTGCCAGCAGTTCTCCTCGCAGGGGGCAGGATACGCAGTATTTT,CASSSPRRGQDTQYF
TRBV7-8,TRBJ2-7,TRBD1,NA,TGTGCCAGCAGCCCTTCCGAGGGACAGGGGACCTACGAGCAGTACTTC,CASSPSEGQGTYEQYF
TRBV3-1,TRBJ2-7,NA,few,TGTGCCAGCAGCCAAGGGGGGGCCTACGAGCAGTACTTC,CASSQGGAYEQYF
TRBV12-3/TRBV12-4,TRBJ2-1,TRBD2,NA,TGTGCCAGCAGCCCGGGACTAGCGGGGGGGCACCAGTTCTTC,CASSPGLAGGHQFF
TRBV28,TRBJ2-5,NA,NA,TGTGCCACCACAACTCGACGGATCCCCTCAGAGACCCAGTACTTC,CATTTRRIPSETQYF
TRBV6-1,TRBJ2-7,TRBD2,NA,TGTGCCAGCAGTGGGCTAGCGGGGCTGGTCTACGAGCAGTACTTC,CASSGLAGLVYEQYF
TRBV7-9,TRBJ2-5,NA,NA,TGTGCCAGCAGACACGGACAGATCAATGAAGAGACCCAGTACTTC,CASRHGQINEETQYF
TRBV7-9,TRBJ1-1,NA,few,TGTGCCAGCAGCCAACAGGTTATGAACACTGAAGCTTTCTTT,CASSQQVMNTEAFF
TRBV14,TRBJ1-1,NA,NA,TGTGCCAGCAGCGAATTAGTTTCTGAAGCTTTCTTT,CASSELVSEAFF
TRBV27,TRBJ2-7,NA,NA,TGTGCCAGCAGTCTCGGGCCCTACTACGAGCAGTACTTC,CASSLGPYYEQYF
TRBV27,TRBJ1-1,TRBD1,once,TGTGCCAGCAGTGGGACAGCGGCAGGCCCTGAAGCTTTCTTT,CASSGTAAGPEAFF
TRBV23-1,TRBJ2-1,TRBD2,NA,TGCGCCAGCAGCGCTAAACCGGGGAGCGGGGGGGCCATTGATGAGCAGTTCTTC,CASSAKPGSGGAIDEQFF
TRBV7-8,TRBJ2-1,NA,NA,TGTGCCAGCAGCTTACGGCTGCGGGGGCCCGCCTACAATGAGCAGTTCTTC,CASSLRLRGPAYNEQFF
TRBV30,TRBJ1-5,TRBD1,NA,TGTGCCTGGAGTTCCGGGACAGGGTTGGGTCAGCCCCAGCATTTT,CAWSSGTGLGQPQHF
TRBV13,TRBJ2-1,TRBD2,NA,TGTGCCAGCAGCTTAGTAGCGGGGGGCGCGAATGAGCAGTTCTTC,CASSLVAGGANEQFF
TRBV3-1,TRBJ1-4,NA,NA,TGTGCCAGCAGCCAAGGGCTTGCAACTAATGAAAAACTGTTTTTT,CASSQGLATNEKLFF
TRBV6-1,TRBJ2-1,NA,NA,TGTGCCGAACAGGGCGGCAGCAATGAGCAGTTCTTC,CAEQGGSNEQFF
TRBV12-3/TRBV12-4,TRBJ2-7,NA,NA,TGTGCCAGCAGTTTGAGTCTCGAGCAGTACTTC,CASSLSLEQYF
TRBV9,TRBJ2-7,TRBD2,few,TGTGCCAGCAGCGTAGCGGGGGGAAACTACGAGCAGTACTTC,CASSVAGGNYEQYF
TRBV9,TRBJ2-1,TRBD2,NA,TGTGCCAGCAGCGTAGCTTGGCAGGTGGGGAGGGGTGAGCAGTTCTTC,CASSVAWQVGRGEQFF
TRBV13,TRBJ1-1,NA,NA,TGTGCCAGCAGCTTAGATTCTCGGGTGGGGGCTGAAGCTTTCTTT,CASSLDSRVGAEAFF
TRBV29-1,TRBJ2-5,TRBD2,NA,TGCAGCGTTGAACTGACTAGCGGGAGTGCCGCACAAGAGACCCAGTACTTC,CSVELTSGSAAQETQYF
TRBV13,TRBJ2-5,NA,NA,TGTGCCAGCAGCCCACAAAACCGGGGTAGGGAGACCCAGTACTTC,CASSPQNRGRETQYF
TRBV9,TRBJ2-5,TRBD2,NA,TGTGCCAGCAGCGAGACTAGCGGGGGAATTCAGGAGACCCAGTACTTC,CASSETSGGIQETQYF
TRBV6-5,TRBJ2-3,TRBD2,NA,TGTGCCAGCAGTTACCTGCTAGCGGGCACAGATACGCAGTATTTT,CASSYLLAGTDTQYF
TRBV9,TRBJ2-5,NA,NA,TGTGCCAGCAGCGCTCCAGGAGGAGAGACCCAGTACTTC,CASSAPGGETQYF
TRBV30,TRBJ1-3,NA,NA,TGTGCCTGGAGTGCAGACAGCTACTCTGGAACCACCATATATTTT,CAWSADSYSGTTIYF
TRBV29-1,TRBJ2-1,TRBD2,NA,TGCAGCGTTAAACGGGGGGGGCCCTACAATGAGCAGTTCTTC,CSVKRGGPYNEQFF
TRBV7-9,TRBJ1-1,NA,NA,TGTGCCACCTCGACTCGGAATTTGAACACTGAAGCTTTCTTT,CATSTRNLNTEAFF
TRBV19,TRBJ2-1,TRBD2,NA,TGTGCCAGTAGTATAGCCTTAGCGGGGTTTGTTGAGCAGTTCTTC,CASSIALAGFVEQFF
TRBV29-1,TRBJ2-4,NA,NA,TGCAGCGTTGAAGATCGGAGGTTGGAGGAAAACATTCAGTACTTC,CSVEDRRLEENIQYF